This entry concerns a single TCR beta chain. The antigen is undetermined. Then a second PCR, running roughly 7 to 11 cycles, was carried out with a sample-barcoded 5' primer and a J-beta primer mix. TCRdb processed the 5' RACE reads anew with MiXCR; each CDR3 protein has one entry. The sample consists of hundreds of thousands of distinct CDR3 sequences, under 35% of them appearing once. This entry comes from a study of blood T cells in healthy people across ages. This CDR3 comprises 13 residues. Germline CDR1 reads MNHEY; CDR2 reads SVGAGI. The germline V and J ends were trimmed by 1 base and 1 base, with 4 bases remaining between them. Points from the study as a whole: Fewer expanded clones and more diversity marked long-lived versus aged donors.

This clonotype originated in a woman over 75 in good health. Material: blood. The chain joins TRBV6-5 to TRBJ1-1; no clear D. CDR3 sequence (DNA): TGTGCCAGCAGTTACTGCCGGAACACTGAAGCTTTCTTT. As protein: CASSYCRNTEAFF.